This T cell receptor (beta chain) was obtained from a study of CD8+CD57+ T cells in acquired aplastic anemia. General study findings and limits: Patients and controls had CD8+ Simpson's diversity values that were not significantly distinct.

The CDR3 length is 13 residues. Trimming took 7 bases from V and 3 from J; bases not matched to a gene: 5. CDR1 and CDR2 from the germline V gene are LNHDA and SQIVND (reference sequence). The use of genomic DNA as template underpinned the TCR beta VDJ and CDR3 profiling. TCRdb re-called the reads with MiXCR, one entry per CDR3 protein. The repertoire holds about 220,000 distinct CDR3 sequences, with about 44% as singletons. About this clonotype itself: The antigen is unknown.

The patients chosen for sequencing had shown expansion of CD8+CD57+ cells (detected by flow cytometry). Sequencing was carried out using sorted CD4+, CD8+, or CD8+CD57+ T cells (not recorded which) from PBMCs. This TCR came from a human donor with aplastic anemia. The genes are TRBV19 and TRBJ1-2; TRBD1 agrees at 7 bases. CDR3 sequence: CASTLGTDYGYTF. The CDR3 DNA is TGTGCCAGTACGCTCGGGACAGACTATGGCTACACCTTC.